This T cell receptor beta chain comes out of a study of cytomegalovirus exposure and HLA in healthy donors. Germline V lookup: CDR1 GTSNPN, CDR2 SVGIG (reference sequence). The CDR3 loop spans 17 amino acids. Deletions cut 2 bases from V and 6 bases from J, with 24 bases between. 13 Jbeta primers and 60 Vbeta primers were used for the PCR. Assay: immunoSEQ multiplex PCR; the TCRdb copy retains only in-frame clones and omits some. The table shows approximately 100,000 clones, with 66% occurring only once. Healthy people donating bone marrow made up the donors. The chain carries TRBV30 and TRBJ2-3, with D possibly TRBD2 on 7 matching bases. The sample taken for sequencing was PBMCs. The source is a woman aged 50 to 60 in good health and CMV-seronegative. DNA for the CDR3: TGTGCCTGGAGTATGATCCCGGGCGGCGGGGGCATCGATACGCAGTATTTT. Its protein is CAWSMIPGGGGIDTQYF. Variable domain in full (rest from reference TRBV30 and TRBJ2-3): SQTIHQWPATLVQPVGSPLSLECTVEGTSNPNLYWYRQAAGRGLQLLFYSVGIGQISSEVPQNLSASRPQDRQFILSSKKLLLSDSGFYLCAWSMIPGGGGIDTQYFGPGTRLTVL.